A selection of T cell receptor beta chains follows, all from one sample in a study of human thymus T cells. Sequenced by immunoSEQ multiplex PCR; TCRdb stores in-frame clones only, minus some. The sample has 70,000 to 75,000 clones, 85% to 95% seen once. The sequenced material came from thymus tissue. The receptors shown here come from a girl under two years old with a congenital heart defect but otherwise immunologically healthy. Each CDR3 is given with its conserved first and last residue. Each record gives: V gene, J gene, D gene, clone size, CDR3 protein, CDR3 DNA. A D gene is named only where the DNA matches it firmly. Not all rows give a size; the values are once, few, many and, for expanded clones, a class.

v_call: TRBV7-6; j_call: TRBJ2-1; d_call: TRBD2; clone_size: -; cdr3_aa: CASSRPPGLARANEQFF; cdr3_nt: TGTGCCAGCAGCCGACCGCCGGGACTAGCTAGGGCCAATGAGCAGTTCTTC
v_call: TRBV9; j_call: TRBJ2-3; d_call: -; clone_size: -; cdr3_aa: CASSSSPNTQYF; cdr3_nt: TGTGCCAGCAGCTCTTCTCCAAATACGCAGTATTTT
v_call: TRBV19; j_call: TRBJ2-4; d_call: -; clone_size: -; cdr3_aa: CASRGGGGQSIQYF; cdr3_nt: TGTGCCAGTAGGGGAGGGGGAGGGCAGTCCATTCAGTACTTC
v_call: TRBV11-3; j_call: TRBJ2-1; d_call: -; clone_size: once; cdr3_aa: CASSLQPGSNEQFF; cdr3_nt: TGTGCCAGCAGCTTACAACCCGGGAGCAATGAGCAGTTCTTC
v_call: TRBV5-1; j_call: TRBJ2-1; d_call: -; clone_size: once; cdr3_aa: CASGPHYRDGGEQFF; cdr3_nt: TGCGCCAGCGGCCCACATTACCGGGATGGGGGTGAGCAGTTCTTC
v_call: TRBV5-1; j_call: TRBJ2-3; d_call: TRBD2; clone_size: -; cdr3_aa: CASSAPGLAGGRTDTQYF; cdr3_nt: TGCGCCAGCAGCGCCCCGGGACTAGCGGGAGGAAGAACAGATACGCAGTATTTT
v_call: TRBV28; j_call: TRBJ2-1; d_call: -; clone_size: -; cdr3_aa: CASSLSHFNRNNEQFF; cdr3_nt: TGTGCCAGCAGTTTAAGTCACTTCAATAGGAACAATGAGCAGTTCTTC
v_call: TRBV28; j_call: TRBJ2-4; d_call: -; clone_size: -; cdr3_aa: CASSLWGTKNIQYF; cdr3_nt: TGTGCCAGCAGTTTATGGGGGACCAAAAACATTCAGTACTTC
v_call: TRBV6-1; j_call: TRBJ2-7; d_call: -; clone_size: -; cdr3_aa: CASRGGHYEQYF; cdr3_nt: TGTGCCAGCAGAGGTGGACACTACGAGCAGTACTTC
v_call: TRBV7-2; j_call: TRBJ2-5; d_call: TRBD2; clone_size: -; cdr3_aa: CASSFSSGYQETQYF; cdr3_nt: TGTGCCAGCAGCTTTTCTAGCGGGTACCAAGAGACCCAGTACTTC
v_call: TRBV5-1; j_call: TRBJ1-3; d_call: -; clone_size: -; cdr3_aa: CASSGPTTPFSGNTIYF; cdr3_nt: TGCGCCAGCAGCGGGCCGACGACACCCTTCTCTGGAAACACCATATATTTT
v_call: TRBV5-6; j_call: TRBJ1-1; d_call: -; clone_size: once; cdr3_aa: CASSTRGKMNTEAFF; cdr3_nt: TGTGCCAGCAGCACGCGAGGGAAGATGAACACTGAAGCTTTCTTT